This T cell receptor beta chain came from a study of neurological immune-mediated disorders. The table lists this clonotype with many counts. Per the germline V gene, CDR1 is SGHRS and CDR2 is YFSETQ. CDR3 size: 16 residues. The junction had 8 bases not matched to a gene; V was cut back by 6 bases and J by 2 bases. 5'RACE with 10-nucleotide random UMIs generated the cDNA. TCRdb processed the 5' RACE reads anew with MiXCR; each CDR3 protein has one entry. The sample consists of around 33,000 distinct CDR3 sequences, about 7% of them appearing once. The TCR was taken from a middle-aged woman in good health. The sample was PBMCs. The V and J genes are TRBV5-1 and TRBJ2-1, with 10 nucleotides matching TRBD1. This chain's CDR3 is CASKRVGQGTYNEQFF. CDR3 sequence (DNA): TGCGCCAGCAAACGCGTGGGACAGGGGACCTACAATGAGCAGTTCTTC.